The 27 T cell receptor beta chains below all came from one sample that was sequenced in a study of vaccination effects on CD4 cells after COVID-19 (dated by TCRdb to the early 2020s). In the ViraFEST assay, PBMC were stimulated with viral peptide pools, and TCR sequencing was then used to find antigen-specific CD4+ T cell clonotypes based on their expansion. After 10 to 11 days of culture, CD4+ T cells were isolated with the EasySep CD4+ T cell isolation kit. Two doses of either the BNT162b2 or the mRNA-1273 mRNA SARS-CoV-2 vaccine were administered to participants. These receptors' antigens are unknown. Libraries were prepared through the immunoSEQ multiplex PCR assay. TCRdb stores this immuneACCESS table with in-frame sequences only. Part of the clones is absent; in the studies checked, under half of the shortfall reflects unresolved V genes, and no reason is known for the rest. This sample gives roughly 59,000 clones in total; around 80% of them show up just once. The top ten constitute 2% of the sample.

Sequenced material: CD4+ T cells from PBMCs cultured with HCoV-OC43 spike peptides, taken after COVID-19 vaccination. Explained via the paper, the cell subset or site label denotes: HCoV-OC43 spike overlapping peptide pool stimulation. These receptors all come from a human donor who received a COVID-19 vaccine.

This clone has just one count. This chain links TRBV18 with TRBJ2-2; D unresolved. The V and J ends lost 1 base and 1 base respectively, with 7 bases between them. The length of the CDR3 is 15 residues. Germline V gene lookup returns CDR1 KGHSH and CDR2 LQKENI. CDR3 loop: CASSPQSGNTGELFF. The CDR3 region has the DNA TGTGCCAGCTCACCACAATCCGGGAACACCGGGGAGCTGTTTTTT.

The chain uses TRBV7-3 and TRBJ2-5; TRBD2 aligns across 7 bases. The ends lost 2 bases at V and 2 bases at J; junction bases unmatched: 5. Germline CDR1 is SGHTA and CDR2 is FQGTGA. This CDR3 region has 15 residues. CDR3 in amino acids: CASSLAGVKQETQYF. CDR3 nucleotide sequence: TGTGCCAGCAGCTTAGCGGGGGTGAAACAAGAGACCCAGTACTTC.

The chain carries TRBV24-1 and TRBJ2-5, with TRBD2 matching 7 bases. Germline loops: CDR1 KGHDR, CDR2 SFDVKD. V lost 3 bases, J lost 5 bases, and 8 bases stayed unmatched. The CDR3 consists of 15 residues. This CDR3 is CATSDIGEGGETQYF. DNA for the CDR3: TGTGCCACCAGTGATATTGGAGAGGGAGGGGAGACCCAGTACTTC.

This sequence joins TRBV21-1 and TRBJ2-1; the tabulated D call, TRBD1, remains unverified against the DNA. TRBV21-1 is designated a pseudogene. The CDR3 is made up of 13 amino acids. CDR3: CARCGQSYNEQFF. CDR3 nucleotide sequence: TGTGCCCGCTGCGGACAGTCCTACAATGAGCAGTTCTTC.

The gene calls are TRBV24-1 and TRBJ1-1; 9 bases fit TRBD1. J gave up 3 bases and V 2 bases, and 3 bases lay outside the gene matches. This CDR3 has 15 residues. CDR1 is KGHDR and CDR2 is SFDVKD in the germline V gene. The CDR3 reads CATSDSRTGDTEAFF. The CDR3 region has the DNA TGTGCCACCAGTGATTCCAGGACAGGGGACACTGAAGCTTTCTTT.

The sample holds one count of this clone. This chain joins TRBV27 and TRBJ1-2; possible D gene TRBD1, 6 bases. Per the germline V gene, CDR1 is MNHEY and CDR2 is SMNVEV (reference sequence). V lost 2 bases to trimming and J lost 4 bases, with 11 bases between them. The CDR3 length is 14 residues. The CDR3 DNA reads as TGTGCCAGCAGTTTACGGGGGGCTGGCTATGGCTACACCTTC. Amino acid sequence: CASSLRGAGYGYTF.

This clone turned up a few times. The chain carries TRBV2 and TRBJ2-3; D is ambiguous. V was clipped by 3 bases and J by 0 bases, with 13 bases between them. The germline CDR1 and CDR2 sequences are SNHLY and FYNNEI. CDR3 size: 16 residues. CDR3 nucleotides: TGTGCCAGCAGTGAGCGAGCCCTCCTTAGCACAGATACGCAGTATTTT. This gives the protein CASSERALLSTDTQYF. Supplemented by reference TRBV2 and TRBJ2-3, the full variable domain reads EPEVTQTPSHQVTQMGQEVILRCVPISNHLYFYWYRQILGQKVEFLVSFYNNEISEKSEIFDDQFSVERPDGSNFTLKIRSTKLEDSAMYFCASSERALLSTDTQYFGPGTRLTVL.

The chain employs TRBV6-1 and TRBJ1-1; D unclear. V dropped 2 bases and J dropped 0 bases, with 10 bases sitting between them. Germline assignment: CDR1 MNHNS and CDR2 SASEGT. CDR3 length: 15 amino acids. CDR3 amino acids: CASSEQAGLNTEAFF. Written as DNA, the CDR3 is TGTGCCAGCAGTGAACAAGCAGGTTTGAACACTGAAGCTTTCTTT.

This clone showed up just a few times. J is TRBJ2-5 and V is TRBV3-1 (or the pseudogene TRBV3-2); unclear D gene. CDR3 size: 12 residues. Germline V gene lookup returns CDR1 LGHDT and CDR2 YNNKEL (reference sequence). V was pared by 4 bases and J by 5 bases, with 8 bases between. The CDR3 bases are TGTGCCAGCAGCCGATTCTTGGAGACCCAGTACTTC. Its translation is CASSRFLETQYF.

The chain combines TRBV7-2 with TRBJ2-3, with 7 positions matching TRBD1. This CDR3 has 13 amino acids. Germline CDR1 is SGHTA and CDR2 is FQGNSA. V dropped 7 bases and J dropped 4; count of bases not matched to a gene: 5. The CDR3 protein is CASKGTVADTQYF. The CDR3 DNA follows: TGTGCCAGCAAAGGGACAGTGGCAGATACGCAGTATTTT.

This clone was seen once. This chain joins TRBV2 and TRBJ1-2; 11 nucleotides agree with TRBD1. The CDR3 covers 15 residues. Germline V gene lookup returns CDR1 SNHLY and CDR2 FYNNEI. Trimming at V came to 5 bases and at J to 7 bases, leaving 9 bases not matched to a gene. The CDR3 is CASSQRWTGGGGYTF. The CDR3 DNA reads TGTGCCAGCAGTCAAAGGTGGACAGGGGGCGGTGGCTACACCTTC.

The chain couples TRBV5-5 to TRBJ2-6; maybe TRBD2 (6 bases). Germline lookup yields CDR1 SGHKS and CDR2 YYEKEE (reference sequence). The CDR3 contains 17 residues. Trimming shortened V by 2 bases and J by 1 base, and 13 bases separated the two germline ends. The DNA for the CDR3 is TGTGCCAGCAGCTTTCACGGGGGTGTATCTGGGGCCAACGTCCTGACTTTC. Residues: CASSFHGGVSGANVLTF.

The chain carries TRBV18 and TRBJ2-5, with D uncertain. Trimming removed 2 bases from V and 5 bases from J, with 9 bases in between. The CDR3 consists of 13 residues. Germline V gene data show CDR1 as KGHSH and CDR2 as LQKENI. The CDR3 sequence is CASSPGLKETQYF. The CDR3 DNA sequence: TGTGCCAGCTCACCAGGTTTAAAGGAGACCCAGTACTTC.

The sample holds a few counts of this clone. Here the CDR3 DNA reads TGTGCCAGCAGCCAAATCACAGGGTATGGCGGCTACACCTTC. It codes for CASSQITGYGGYTF. V and J are TRBV9 and TRBJ1-2, with a weak D call TRBD1 (6 bases). Looked up from germline, CDR1 is SGDLS and CDR2 is YYNGEE. Trimming removed 4 bases from V and 8 bases from J, with 18 bases in between. The CDR3 extends over 14 amino acids.

The chain uses TRBV30 and TRBJ2-2; D gene unclear. Trimming cost V 0 bases and J 1 base, with 12 bases left between them. Per germline, CDR1 GTSNPN and CDR2 SVGIG (reference sequence). The CDR3 has 16 residues. The CDR3 region has the DNA TGTGCCTGGAGTGTAGAAGGAGTGCGGAACACCGGGGAGCTGTTTTTT. Residues: CAWSVEGVRNTGELFF.

This chain joins TRBV25-1 and TRBJ2-1; D possibly uses TRBD1 or TRBD2 (6 bases each). The CDR3 extends over 15 amino acids. V was cut by 3 bases and J by 7 bases, with 16 bases left in between. Germline CDR1 and CDR2: MGHDK and SYGVNS. CDR3 sequence (DNA): TGTGCCAGCAGTGACCTAGGGGGGCCGCGGAATGAGCAGTTCTTC. Translating gives CASSDLGGPRNEQFF.

The table lists this clone with a few counts. The J gene is TRBJ1-1, the V gene TRBV28; D might be TRBD1 (5 bases). CDR3 length: 13 amino acids. Per germline, CDR1 MDHEN and CDR2 SYDVKM. With 1 base removed from V and 6 bases from J, the gap between germline ends came to 9 bases. The CDR3 coding sequence is TGTGCCAGCAGTTTATTGGGGGTTCCTGAAGCTTTCTTT. Protein: CASSLLGVPEAFF.

In DNA form, the CDR3 reads TGTGCCAGCAGGTTCTCTGGGGTTGCCGGAAACACCATATATTTT. It encodes CASRFSGVAGNTIYF. V and J are TRBV5-8 and TRBJ1-3; no clear D. The CDR3 has 15 amino acids. The V gene's germline CDR1 is SGHTS and CDR2 YDEGEE. V lost 5 bases and J 4 bases, leaving 16 bases between the germline ends.

On this clone itself: The same CDR3 also results from other DNA sequences found in this sample. This rearrangement joins TRBV18 to TRBJ2-5; a weak D match, TRBD2 (5 bases). V lost 0 bases to trimming and J lost 3 bases, with 5 bases between them. Germline V lookup: CDR1 KGHSH, CDR2 LQKENI. The CDR3 runs 13 residues. The CDR3 DNA sequence: TGTGCCAGCTCACCACCCGGGAAAGAGACCCAGTACTTC. Protein sequence: CASSPPGKETQYF.

The chain uses TRBV10-1 and TRBJ2-7; TRBD2 might be the D (5 bases). The CDR3 runs 15 residues. In germline, CDR1 is WNHNN, CDR2 SYGVQD (reference sequence). With 4 bases removed from V and 3 bases from J, the gap between germline ends came to 16 bases. The DNA for the CDR3 is TGCGCCAGCAGTGGGCCAAGGGAAAGCGGCTACGAGCAGTACGTC. It translates to CASSGPRESGYEQYV.

The CDR3 sequence is CASRITGTAQETQYF. The CDR3 DNA reads as TGTGCCAGTAGAATAACCGGGACAGCACAAGAGACCCAGTACTTC. The genes are TRBV19 and TRBJ2-5; 7 bases are shared with TRBD1. Germline CDR1 reads LNHDA; CDR2 reads SQIVND (reference sequence). The CDR3 runs to 15 residues. J was trimmed by 2 bases and V by 6 bases; bases with no gene match: 9. Filled out from reference TRBV19 and TRBJ2-5, the complete variable domain reads DGGITQSPKYLFRKEGQNVTLSCEQNLNHDAMYWYRQDPGQGLRLIYYSQIVNDFQKGDIAEGYSVSREKKESFPLTVTSAQKNPTAFYLCASRITGTAQETQYFGPGTRLLVL.

There are a few counts of this clone. V gene TRBV6-1 combines with J gene TRBJ1-5; 7 nucleotides agree with TRBD1. The CDR3 is 17 amino acids. Trimming removed 3 bases from V and 9 bases from J; junction bases left unmatched: 17. Germline V gene sequence: CDR1 MNHNS, CDR2 SASEGT. CDR3 sequence: CASSDYRDRTSIRPQHF. The CDR3 nucleotides read TGTGCCAGCAGTGATTACCGGGACAGAACGTCCATTCGGCCCCAGCATTTT.

The chain carries TRBV7-8 and TRBJ2-3; D remains unclear. Germline CDR1 and CDR2: SGHVS and FQNEAQ. The CDR3 totals 13 residues. V was trimmed by 4 bases and J by 3 bases, leaving 8 bases between them. CDR3 sequence reads: CASSSRWTDTQYF. The CDR3 DNA sequence: TGTGCCAGCAGCTCCCGATGGACAGATACGCAGTATTTT.

V usage is TRBV5-1 and J usage is TRBJ2-1; no definite D call. CDR1 SGHRS and CDR2 YFSETQ come from the germline V gene. CDR3 size: 14 residues. With 1 base removed from V and 2 bases from J, the gap between germline ends came to 7 bases. The CDR3 spells CASSLTVPYNEQFF. The CDR3 DNA sequence: TGCGCCAGCAGCTTGACGGTCCCCTACAATGAGCAGTTCTTC.

This rearrangement joins TRBV3-1 (or the pseudogene TRBV3-2) to TRBJ1-5, with a tentative D call TRBD1 (5 bases). Germline loops: CDR1 LGHDT, CDR2 YNNKEL (reference sequence). V was clipped by 1 base and J by 1 base, with 5 bases between them. The CDR3 runs to 14 residues. The DNA for the CDR3 is TGTGCCAGCAGCCAAGGGGGGAGCAATCAGCCCCAGCATTTT. Its translation: CASSQGGSNQPQHF.

V is TRBV4-1 and J is TRBJ2-2, with a tentative D call TRBD1 (5 bases). From germline, CDR1 is MGHRA and CDR2 YSYEKL. This CDR3 comprises 18 residues. V shed 3 bases and J shed 1 base, with 18 bases lying between them. CDR3 in amino acids: CASSQDMWGRENTGELFF. The CDR3 DNA reads TGCGCCAGCAGCCAGGATATGTGGGGCAGAGAGAACACCGGGGAGCTGTTTTTT.

The genes are TRBV25-1 and TRBJ2-5, with TRBD2 as a possible D gene (5 bases). The germline CDR1 and CDR2 sequences are MGHDK and SYGVNS. The CDR3 has 13 amino acids. V gave up 8 bases and J gave up 1 base, with 11 bases separating them. The CDR3 loop reads CASGGWLQETQYF. The CDR3 bases are TGTGCCAGCGGCGGGTGGCTCCAAGAGACCCAGTACTTC.